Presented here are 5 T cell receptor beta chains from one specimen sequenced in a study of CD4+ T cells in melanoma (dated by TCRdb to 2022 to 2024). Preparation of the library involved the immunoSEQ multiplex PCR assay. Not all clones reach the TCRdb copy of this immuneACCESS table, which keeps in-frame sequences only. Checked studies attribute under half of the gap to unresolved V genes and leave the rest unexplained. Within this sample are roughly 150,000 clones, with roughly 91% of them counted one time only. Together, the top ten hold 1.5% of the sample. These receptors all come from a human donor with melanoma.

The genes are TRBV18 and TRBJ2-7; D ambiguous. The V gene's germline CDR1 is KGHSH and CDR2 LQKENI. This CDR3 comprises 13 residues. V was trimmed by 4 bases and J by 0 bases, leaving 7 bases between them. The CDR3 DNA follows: TGTGCCAGCTCACTGACGGCCTCCTACGAGCAGTACTTC. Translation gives CASSLTASYEQYF.

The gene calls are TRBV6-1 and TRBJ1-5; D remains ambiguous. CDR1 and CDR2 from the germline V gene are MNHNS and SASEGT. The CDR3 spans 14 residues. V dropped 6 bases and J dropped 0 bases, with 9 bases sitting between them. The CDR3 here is CASREGYSNQPQHF. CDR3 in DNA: TGTGCCAGCAGGGAGGGTTATAGCAATCAGCCCCAGCATTTT.

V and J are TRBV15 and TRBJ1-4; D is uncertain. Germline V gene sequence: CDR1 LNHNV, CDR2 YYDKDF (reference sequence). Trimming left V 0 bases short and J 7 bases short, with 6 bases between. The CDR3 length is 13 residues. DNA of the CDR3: TGTGCCACCAGCAGAGATGGGGTTGAAAAACTGTTTTTT. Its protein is CATSRDGVEKLFF.

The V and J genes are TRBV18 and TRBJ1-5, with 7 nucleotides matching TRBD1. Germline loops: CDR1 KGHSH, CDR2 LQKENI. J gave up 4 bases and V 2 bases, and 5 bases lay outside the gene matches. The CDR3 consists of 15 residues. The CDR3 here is CASSPETGSNQPQHF. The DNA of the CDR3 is TGTGCCAGCTCACCAGAGACAGGGTCAAATCAGCCCCAGCATTTT.

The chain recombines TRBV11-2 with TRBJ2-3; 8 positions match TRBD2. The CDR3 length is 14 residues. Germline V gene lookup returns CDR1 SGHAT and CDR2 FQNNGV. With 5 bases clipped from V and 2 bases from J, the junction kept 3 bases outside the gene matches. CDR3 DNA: TGTGCCAGCAGCCTCGGGGGGGACACAGATACGCAGTATTTT. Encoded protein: CASSLGGDTDTQYF.